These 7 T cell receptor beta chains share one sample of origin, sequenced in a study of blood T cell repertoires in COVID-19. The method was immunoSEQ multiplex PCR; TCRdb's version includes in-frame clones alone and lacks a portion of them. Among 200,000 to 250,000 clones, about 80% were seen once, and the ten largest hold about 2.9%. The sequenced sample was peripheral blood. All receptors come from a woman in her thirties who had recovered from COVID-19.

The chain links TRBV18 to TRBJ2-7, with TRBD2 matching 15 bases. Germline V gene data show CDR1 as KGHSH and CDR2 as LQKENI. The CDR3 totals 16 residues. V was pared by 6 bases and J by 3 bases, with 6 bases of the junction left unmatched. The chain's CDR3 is CASSPWTSGGDYEQYF. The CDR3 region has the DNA TGTGCCAGCTCCCCTTGGACTAGCGGGGGGGACTACGAGCAGTACTTC.

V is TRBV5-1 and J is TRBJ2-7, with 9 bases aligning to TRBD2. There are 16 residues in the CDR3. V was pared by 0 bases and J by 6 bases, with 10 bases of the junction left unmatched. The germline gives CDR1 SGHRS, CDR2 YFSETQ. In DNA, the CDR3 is TGCGCCAGCAGCTTGGCCGAAGGGCTAGCGGGAAGCGAGCAGTACTTC. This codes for CASSLAEGLAGSEQYF. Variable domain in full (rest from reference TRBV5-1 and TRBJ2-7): KAGVTQTPRYLIKTRGQQVTLSCSPISGHRSVSWYQQTPGQGLQFLFEYFSETQRNKGNFPGRFSGRQFSNSRSEMNVSTLELGDSALYLCASSLAEGLAGSEQYFGPGTRLTVT.

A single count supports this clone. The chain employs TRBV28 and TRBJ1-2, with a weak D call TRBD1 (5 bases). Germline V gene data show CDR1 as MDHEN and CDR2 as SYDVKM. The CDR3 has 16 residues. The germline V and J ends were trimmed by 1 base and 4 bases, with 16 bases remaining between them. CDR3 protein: CASSLLQGFGIYGYTF. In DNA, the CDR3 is TGTGCCAGCAGTTTATTGCAGGGTTTCGGCATCTATGGCTACACCTTC.

The DNA of the CDR3 is TGTGCCAGCACCTCGGGACTAGCGGGACAATGGGAGCAGTACTTC. Translating gives CASTSGLAGQWEQYF. The chain combines TRBV6-5 with TRBJ2-7; TRBD2 agrees at 13 bases. Losses at the gene ends were 7 bases for V and 7 bases for J; bases not matched to a gene: 10. The germline CDR1 and CDR2 sequences are MNHEY and SVGAGI. The CDR3 spans 15 residues.

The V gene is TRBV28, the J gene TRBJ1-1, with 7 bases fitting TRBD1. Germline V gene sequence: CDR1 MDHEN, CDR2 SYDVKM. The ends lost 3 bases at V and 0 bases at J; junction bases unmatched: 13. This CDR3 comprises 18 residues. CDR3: CASSLGGRGSTMNTEAFF. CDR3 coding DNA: TGTGCCAGCAGTTTGGGGGGCAGGGGGAGCACCATGAACACTGAAGCTTTCTTT. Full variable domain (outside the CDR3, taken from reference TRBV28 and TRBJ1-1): DVKVTQSSRYLVKRTGEKVFLECVQDMDHENMFWYRQDPGLGLRLIYFSYDVKMKEKGDIPEGYSVSREKKERFSLILESASTNQTSMYLCASSLGGRGSTMNTEAFFGQGTRLTVV.

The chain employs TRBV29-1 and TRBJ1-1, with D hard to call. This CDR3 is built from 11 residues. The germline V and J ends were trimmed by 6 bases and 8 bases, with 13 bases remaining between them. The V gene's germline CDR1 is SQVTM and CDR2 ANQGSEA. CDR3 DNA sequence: TGCAGCGTGGGAGGTGGGGTAGAAGCTTTCTTT. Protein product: CSVGGGVEAFF.

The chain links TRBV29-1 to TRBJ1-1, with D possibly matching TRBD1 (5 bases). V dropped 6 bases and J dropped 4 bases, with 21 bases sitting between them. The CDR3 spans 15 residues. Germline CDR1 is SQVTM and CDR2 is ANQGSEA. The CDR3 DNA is TGCAGCGTCTTATCGGACACACAACCGAGCACTGAAGCTTTCTTT. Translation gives CSVLSDTQPSTEAFF. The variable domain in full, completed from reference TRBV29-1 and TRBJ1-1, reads SAVISQKPSRDICQRGTSLTIQCQVDSQVTMMFWYRQQPGQSLTLIATANQGSEATYESGFVIDKFPISRPNLTFSTLTVSNMSPEDSSIYLCSVLSDTQPSTEAFFGQGTRLTVV.